The T cell receptor (beta chain) under discussion was sequenced for a study of blood T cell repertoires in COVID-19. The CDR3 extends over 17 amino acids. From germline, CDR1 is LNHDA and CDR2 SQIVND (reference sequence). V gave up 5 bases and J gave up 5 bases; unmatched junction bases: 11. This clone was picked up one time. In the original analysis: It was from reference gene primer amplification that nucleated cell counts were estimated. The method was immunoSEQ multiplex PCR; TCRdb's version includes in-frame clones alone and lacks a portion of them. The V and J calls and the clone size are those of that table, but D and trimming were determined from the DNA. This table holds around 300,000 clones, about nine tenths found once.

The source material was PBMCs or T cells enriched from blood (not recorded which). The origin of this receptor is a woman in her forties who had recovered from COVID-19. This rearrangement joins TRBV19 to TRBJ1-6, with 8 bases lining up with TRBD1. The CDR3 loop is CASSSRQGAFDNSPLHF. CDR3 nucleotide sequence: TGTGCCAGTAGTTCCAGGCAGGGGGCTTTTGATAATTCACCCCTCCACTTT.